The T cell receptor beta chain under discussion was sequenced for a study of T cells after yellow fever vaccination. This CDR3 spans 15 amino acids. V gave up 0 bases and J gave up 3 bases, with 11 bases separating them. CDR1 is SEHNR and CDR2 is FQNEAQ in the germline V gene (reference sequence). This clonotype was counted only a few times. In making TCR cDNA, 5'RACE template switching added a universal primer site and UMIs to it. Via MiXCR, TCRdb re-called the 5' RACE reads, giving one row per CDR3 protein. Among just under 600,000 distinct CDR3 sequences listed, less than 15% were seen once. The starting material was PBMCs, obtained on the day of the yellow fever booster vaccination. This clonotype was sampled from a man younger than 45 who received the YFV17D yellow fever vaccine. The V and J genes are TRBV7-9 and TRBJ1-2; tentative D call: TRBD1 (5 bases). The CDR3 region is CASSLAAGGYYGYTF. DNA for the CDR3: TGTGCCAGCAGCTTAGCGGCTGGGGGGTACTATGGCTACACCTTC.